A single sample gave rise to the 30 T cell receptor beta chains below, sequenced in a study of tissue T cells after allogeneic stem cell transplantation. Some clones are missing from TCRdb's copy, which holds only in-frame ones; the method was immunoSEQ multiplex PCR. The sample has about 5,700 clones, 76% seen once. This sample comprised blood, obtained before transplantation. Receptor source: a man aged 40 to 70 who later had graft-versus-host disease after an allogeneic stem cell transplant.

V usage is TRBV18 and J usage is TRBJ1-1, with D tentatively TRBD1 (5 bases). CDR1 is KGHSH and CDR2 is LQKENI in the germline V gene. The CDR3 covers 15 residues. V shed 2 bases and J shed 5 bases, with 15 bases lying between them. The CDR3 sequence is CASSPAVGARTEAFF. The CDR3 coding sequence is TGTGCCAGCTCACCAGCCGTAGGGGCGCGAACTGAAGCTTTCTTT. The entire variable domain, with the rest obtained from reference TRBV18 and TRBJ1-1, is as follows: NAGVMQNPRHLVRRRGQEARLRCSPMKGHSHVYWYRQLPEEGLKFMVYLQKENIIDESGMPKERFSAEFPKEGPSILRIQQVVRGDSAAYFCASSPAVGARTEAFFGQGTRLTVV.

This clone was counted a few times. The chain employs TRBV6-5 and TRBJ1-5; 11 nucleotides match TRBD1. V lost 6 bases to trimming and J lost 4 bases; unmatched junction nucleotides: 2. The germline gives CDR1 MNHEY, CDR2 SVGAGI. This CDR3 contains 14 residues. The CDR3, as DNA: TGTGCCAGCAGGGGGACAGGGGGGAATCAGCCCCAGCATTTT. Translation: CASRGTGGNQPQHF.

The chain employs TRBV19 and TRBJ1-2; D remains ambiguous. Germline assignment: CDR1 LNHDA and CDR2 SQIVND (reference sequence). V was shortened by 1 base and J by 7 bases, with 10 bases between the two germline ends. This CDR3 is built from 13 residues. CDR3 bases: TGTGCCAGTAGTATAGGGGCTCACAGTGGCTACACCTTC. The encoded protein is CASSIGAHSGYTF.

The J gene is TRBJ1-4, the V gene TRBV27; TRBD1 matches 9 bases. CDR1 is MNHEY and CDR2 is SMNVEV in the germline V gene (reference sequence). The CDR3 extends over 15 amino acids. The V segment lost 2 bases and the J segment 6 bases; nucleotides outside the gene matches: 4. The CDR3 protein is CASSLGGQGHEKLFF. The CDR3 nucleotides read TGTGCCAGCAGTTTAGGGGGACAGGGACATGAAAAACTGTTTTTT.

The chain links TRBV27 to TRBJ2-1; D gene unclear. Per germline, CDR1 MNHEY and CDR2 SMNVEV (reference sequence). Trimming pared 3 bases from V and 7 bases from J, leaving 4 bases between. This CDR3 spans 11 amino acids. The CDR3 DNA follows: TGTGCCAGCAGTTTCGCGAATGAGCAGTTCTTC. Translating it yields CASSFANEQFF.

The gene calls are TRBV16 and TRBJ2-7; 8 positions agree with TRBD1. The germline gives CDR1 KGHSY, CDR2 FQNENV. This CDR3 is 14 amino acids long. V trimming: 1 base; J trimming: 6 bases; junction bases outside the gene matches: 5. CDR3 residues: CASSQLPGGGEQYF. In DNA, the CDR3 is TGTGCCAGCAGCCAATTGCCAGGGGGCGGCGAGCAGTACTTC.

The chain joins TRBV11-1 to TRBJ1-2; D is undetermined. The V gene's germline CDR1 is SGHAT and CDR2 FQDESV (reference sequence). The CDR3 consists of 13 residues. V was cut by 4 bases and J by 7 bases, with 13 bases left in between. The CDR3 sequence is CASSSPTEGGYTF. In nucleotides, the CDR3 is TGTGCCAGCAGCTCACCGACGGAGGGTGGCTACACCTTC.

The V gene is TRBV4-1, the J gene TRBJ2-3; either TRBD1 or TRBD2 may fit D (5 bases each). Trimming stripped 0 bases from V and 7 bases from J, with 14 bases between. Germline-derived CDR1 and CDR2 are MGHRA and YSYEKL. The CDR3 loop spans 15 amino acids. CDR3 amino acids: CASSQDPGPLNTQYF. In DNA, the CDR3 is TGCGCCAGCAGCCAAGATCCGGGACCTCTAAATACGCAGTATTTT.

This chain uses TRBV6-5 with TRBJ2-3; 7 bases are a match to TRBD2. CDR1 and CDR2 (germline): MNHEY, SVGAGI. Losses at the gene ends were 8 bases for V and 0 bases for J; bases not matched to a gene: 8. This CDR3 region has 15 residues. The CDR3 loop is CASEASGDSTDTQYF. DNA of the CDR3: TGTGCCAGCGAGGCTAGCGGAGATAGCACAGATACGCAGTATTTT.

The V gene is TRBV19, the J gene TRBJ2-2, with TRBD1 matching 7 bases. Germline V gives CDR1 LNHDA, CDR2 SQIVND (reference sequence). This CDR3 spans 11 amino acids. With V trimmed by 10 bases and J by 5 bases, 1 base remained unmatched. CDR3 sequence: CAIRGTGELFF. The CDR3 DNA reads TGTGCCATCAGGGGGACCGGGGAGCTGTTTTTT.

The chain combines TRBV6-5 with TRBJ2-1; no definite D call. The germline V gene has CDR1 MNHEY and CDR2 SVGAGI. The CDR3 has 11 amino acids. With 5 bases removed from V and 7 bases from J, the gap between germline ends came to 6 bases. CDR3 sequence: CASSNLNEQFF. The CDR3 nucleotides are TGTGCCAGCAGTAACCTGAATGAGCAGTTCTTC.

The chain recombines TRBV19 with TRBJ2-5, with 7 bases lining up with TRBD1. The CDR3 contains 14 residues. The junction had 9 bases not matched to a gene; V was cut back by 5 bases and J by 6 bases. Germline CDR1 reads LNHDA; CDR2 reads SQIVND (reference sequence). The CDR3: CASSSTGSIKTQYF. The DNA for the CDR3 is TGTGCCAGTAGTTCGACAGGGTCCATTAAGACCCAGTACTTC.

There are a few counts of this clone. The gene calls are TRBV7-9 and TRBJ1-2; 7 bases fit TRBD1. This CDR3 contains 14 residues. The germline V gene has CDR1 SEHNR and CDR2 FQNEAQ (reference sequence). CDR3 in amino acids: CVCGGDRRFYGYTF. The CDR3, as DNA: TGTGTCTGCGGGGGGGACAGACGATTCTATGGCTACACCTTC.

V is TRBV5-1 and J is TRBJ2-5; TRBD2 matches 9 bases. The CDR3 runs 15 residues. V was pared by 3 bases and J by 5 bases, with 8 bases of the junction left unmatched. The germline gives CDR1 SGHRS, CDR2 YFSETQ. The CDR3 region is CASSSLGLAGETQYF. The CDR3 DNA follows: TGCGCCAGCAGCTCGTTGGGACTAGCAGGGGAGACCCAGTACTTC.

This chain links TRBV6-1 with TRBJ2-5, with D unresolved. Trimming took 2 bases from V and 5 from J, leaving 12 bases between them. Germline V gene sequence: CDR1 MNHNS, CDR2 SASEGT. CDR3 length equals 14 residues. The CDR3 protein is CASSEIRSGETQYF. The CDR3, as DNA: TGTGCCAGCAGTGAAATAAGGAGTGGGGAGACCCAGTACTTC.

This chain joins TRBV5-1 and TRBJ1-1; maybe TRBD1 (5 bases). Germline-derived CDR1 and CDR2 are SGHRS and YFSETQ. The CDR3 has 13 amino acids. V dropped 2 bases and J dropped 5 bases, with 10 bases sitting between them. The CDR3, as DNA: TGCGCCAGCAGCTTTGACGGGGGGACTGAAGCTTTCTTT. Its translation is CASSFDGGTEAFF.

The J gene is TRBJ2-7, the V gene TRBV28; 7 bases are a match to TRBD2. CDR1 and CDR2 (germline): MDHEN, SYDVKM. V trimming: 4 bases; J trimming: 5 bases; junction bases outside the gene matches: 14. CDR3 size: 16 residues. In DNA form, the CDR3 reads TGTGCCAGCAGTTCCTTAGCGGGTTTCCCTTTAGACGAGCAGTACTTC. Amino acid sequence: CASSSLAGFPLDEQYF. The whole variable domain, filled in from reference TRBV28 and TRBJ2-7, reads DVKVTQSSRYLVKRTGEKVFLECVQDMDHENMFWYRQDPGLGLRLIYFSYDVKMKEKGDIPEGYSVSREKKERFSLILESASTNQTSMYLCASSSLAGFPLDEQYFGPGTRLTVT.

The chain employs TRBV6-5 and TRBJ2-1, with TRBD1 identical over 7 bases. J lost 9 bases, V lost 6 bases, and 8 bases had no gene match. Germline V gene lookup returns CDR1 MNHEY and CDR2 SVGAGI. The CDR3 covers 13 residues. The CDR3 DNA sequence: TGTGCCAGCAGGTTGTCAGGGGGAATTGAGCAGTTCTTC. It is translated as CASRLSGGIEQFF.

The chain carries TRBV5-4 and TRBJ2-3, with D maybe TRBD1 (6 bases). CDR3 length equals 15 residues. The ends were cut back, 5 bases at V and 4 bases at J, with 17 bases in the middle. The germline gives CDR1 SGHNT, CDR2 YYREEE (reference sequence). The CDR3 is CASRIQGLGPDTQYF. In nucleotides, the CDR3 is TGTGCCAGCAGGATACAGGGATTGGGGCCAGATACGCAGTATTTT.

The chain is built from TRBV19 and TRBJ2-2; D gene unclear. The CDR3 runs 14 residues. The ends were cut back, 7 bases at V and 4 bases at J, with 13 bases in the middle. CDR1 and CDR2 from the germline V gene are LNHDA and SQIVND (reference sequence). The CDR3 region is CASTAGPSTGELFF. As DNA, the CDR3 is TGTGCCAGTACCGCCGGGCCGAGCACCGGGGAGCTGTTTTTT.

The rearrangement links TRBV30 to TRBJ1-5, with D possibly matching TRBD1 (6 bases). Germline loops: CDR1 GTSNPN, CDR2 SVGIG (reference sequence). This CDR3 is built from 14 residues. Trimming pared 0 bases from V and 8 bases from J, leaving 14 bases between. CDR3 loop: CAWSVLGGMEPQHF. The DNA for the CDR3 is TGTGCCTGGAGTGTACTAGGGGGAATGGAGCCCCAGCATTTT.

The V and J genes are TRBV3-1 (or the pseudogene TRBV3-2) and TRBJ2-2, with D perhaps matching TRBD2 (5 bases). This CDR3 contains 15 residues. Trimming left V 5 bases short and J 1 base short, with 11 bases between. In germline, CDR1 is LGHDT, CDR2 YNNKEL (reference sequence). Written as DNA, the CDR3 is TGTGCCAGCAGCTCGGACTGGGGGAACACCGGGGAGCTGTTTTTT. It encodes CASSSDWGNTGELFF.

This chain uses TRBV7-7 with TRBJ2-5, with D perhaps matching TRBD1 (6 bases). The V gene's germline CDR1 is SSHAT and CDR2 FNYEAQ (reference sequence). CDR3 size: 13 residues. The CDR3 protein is CATSTGWGETQYF. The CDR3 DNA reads TGTGCTACTTCGACAGGTTGGGGGGAGACCCAGTACTTC.

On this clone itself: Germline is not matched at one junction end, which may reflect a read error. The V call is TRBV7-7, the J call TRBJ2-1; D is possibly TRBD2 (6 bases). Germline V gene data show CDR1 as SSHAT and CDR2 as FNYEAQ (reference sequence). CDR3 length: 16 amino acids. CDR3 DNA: TGTGCTAGCAGTTACGACCCGGGGGTAGGCTACAATGAGCAGTTCTTC. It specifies CASSYDPGVGYNEQFF.

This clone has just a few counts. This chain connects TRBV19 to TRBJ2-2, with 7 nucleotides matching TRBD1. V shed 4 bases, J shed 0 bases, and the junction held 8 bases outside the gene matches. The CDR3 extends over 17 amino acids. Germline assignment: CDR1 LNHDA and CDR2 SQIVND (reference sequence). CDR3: CASSRLPGQANTGELFF. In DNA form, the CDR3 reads TGTGCCAGTAGTAGACTCCCCGGACAGGCGAACACCGGGGAGCTGTTTTTT.

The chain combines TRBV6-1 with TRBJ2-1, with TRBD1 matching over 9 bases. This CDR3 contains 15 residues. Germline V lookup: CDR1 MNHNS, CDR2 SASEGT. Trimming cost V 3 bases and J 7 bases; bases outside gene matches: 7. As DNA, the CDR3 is TGTGCCAGCAGTGATGGGACAGGGAGGTTGAATGAGCAGTTCTTC. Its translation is CASSDGTGRLNEQFF.

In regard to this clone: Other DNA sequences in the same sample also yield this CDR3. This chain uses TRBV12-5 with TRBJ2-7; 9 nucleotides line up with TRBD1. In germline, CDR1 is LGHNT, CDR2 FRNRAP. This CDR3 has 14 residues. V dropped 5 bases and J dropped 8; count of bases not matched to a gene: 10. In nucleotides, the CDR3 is TGTGCTAGTGGTCTGGGACAGGGAGTAGGGAAGCAGTACTTC. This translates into CASGLGQGVGKQYF.

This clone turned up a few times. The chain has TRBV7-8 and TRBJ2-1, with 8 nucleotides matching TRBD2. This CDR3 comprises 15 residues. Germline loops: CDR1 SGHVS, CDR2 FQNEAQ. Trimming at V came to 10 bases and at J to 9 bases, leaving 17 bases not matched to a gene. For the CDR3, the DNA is TGTGCCACCCTCAGCGGGAGAGTATCAAAGGGTGAGCAGTTCTTC. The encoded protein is CATLSGRVSKGEQFF.

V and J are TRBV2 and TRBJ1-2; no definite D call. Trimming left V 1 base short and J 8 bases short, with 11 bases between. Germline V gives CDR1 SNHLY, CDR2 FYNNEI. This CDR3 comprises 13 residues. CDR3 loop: CASSEGPDGGYTF. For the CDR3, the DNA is TGTGCCAGCAGTGAAGGCCCGGATGGAGGCTACACCTTC.

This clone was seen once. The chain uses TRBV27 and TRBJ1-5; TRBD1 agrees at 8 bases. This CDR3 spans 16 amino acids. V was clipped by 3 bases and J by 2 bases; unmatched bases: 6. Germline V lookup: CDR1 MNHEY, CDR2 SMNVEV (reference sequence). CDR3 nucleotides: TGTGCCAGCAGTTTCCCGCAGGGGGCAGGCAATCAGCCCCAGCATTTT. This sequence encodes CASSFPQGAGNQPQHF.